This T cell receptor (beta chain) was captured in a study of human T cells and chemical hapten exposure. Background on the study: Patients' scalps got diphenylcyclopropenone weekly throughout the approximately 22-week study.

The CDR3 is 17 amino acids. V gave up 1 base and J gave up 4 bases; unmatched junction bases: 11. In germline, CDR1 is MDHEN, CDR2 SYDVKM. TCRdb reprocessed the RACE reads via MiXCR and lists one record per CDR3 protein. The repertoire holds 200,000 to 300,000 distinct CDR3 sequences, with approximately 8.4% as singletons. Specified time point: pre-sensitization, week 0. Treatment in this sample: therapeutic diphenylcyclopropenone sensitization with weekly scalp DPC. The sample was whole blood, taken in connection with sensitization to the hapten diphenylcyclopropenone (DPC). The sequence was collected from a woman in her 40s with alopecia areata. Some clones in this sample may be carry-over from other donors' samples. The chain combines TRBV28 with TRBJ1-1; 8 nucleotides agree with TRBD1. The CDR3 coding sequence is TGTGCCAGCAGTTTATCAGGACAGGGCCCAAGAAGCACTGAAGCTTTCTTT. This translates into CASSLSGQGPRSTEAFF.